The clone carrying this T cell receptor beta chain was recorded a few times. The sample is drawn from a study of blood T cell repertoires in COVID-19. About the research overall: Acute-phase and convalescent COVID-19 samples originated in the United States, Italy and Spain.

The CDR3 spans 15 residues. Trimming pared 5 bases from V and 4 bases from J, leaving 17 bases between. Germline CDR1 LNHNV, CDR2 YYDKDF (reference sequence). The assay was immunoSEQ multiplex PCR, and TCRdb's table has in-frame clones only and misses some. Among 75,000 to 95,000 clones, 82% were seen once, and the ten largest hold under 30%. Sequences were obtained from peripheral blood. This receptor was identified in a human donor in a cohort sampled during active COVID-19. The chain joins TRBV15 to TRBJ1-2, with a tentative D call TRBD1 (5 bases). CDR3 region: CATSPPEDGAYGYTF. The CDR3 DNA follows: TGTGCCACCAGCCCCCCCGAAGATGGGGCCTATGGCTACACCTTC.